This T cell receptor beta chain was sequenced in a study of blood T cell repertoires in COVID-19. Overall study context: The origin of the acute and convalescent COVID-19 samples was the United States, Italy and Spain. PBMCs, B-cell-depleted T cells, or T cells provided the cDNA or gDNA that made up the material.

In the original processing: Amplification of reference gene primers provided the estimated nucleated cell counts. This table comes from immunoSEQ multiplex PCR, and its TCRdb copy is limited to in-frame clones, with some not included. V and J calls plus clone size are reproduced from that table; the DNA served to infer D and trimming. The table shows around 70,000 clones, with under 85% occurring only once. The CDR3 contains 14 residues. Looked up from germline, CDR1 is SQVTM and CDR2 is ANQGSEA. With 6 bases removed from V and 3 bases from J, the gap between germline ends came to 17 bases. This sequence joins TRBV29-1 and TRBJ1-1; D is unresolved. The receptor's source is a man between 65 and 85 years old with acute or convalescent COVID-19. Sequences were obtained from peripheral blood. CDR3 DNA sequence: TGCAGCGTGCGCCTTTCGGGGAGCGACACTGAAGCTTTCTTT. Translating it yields CSVRLSGSDTEAFF.